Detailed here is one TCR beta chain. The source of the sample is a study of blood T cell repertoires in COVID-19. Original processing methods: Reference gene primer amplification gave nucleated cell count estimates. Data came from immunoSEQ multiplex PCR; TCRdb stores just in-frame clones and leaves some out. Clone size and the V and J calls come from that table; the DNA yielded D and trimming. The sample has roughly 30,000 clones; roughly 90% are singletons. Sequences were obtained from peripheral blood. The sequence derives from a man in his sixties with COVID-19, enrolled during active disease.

The CDR3 sequence: CAWSVQGRGGLRDSPLHF. The CDR3 DNA reads as TGTGCCTGGAGTGTGCAGGGGAGGGGGGGTTTACGCGATTCACCCCTCCACTTT. The chain recombines TRBV30 with TRBJ1-6; D might be TRBD1 (6 bases). The germline V and J ends were trimmed by 0 bases and 8 bases, with 23 bases remaining between them. This CDR3 contains 18 residues. CDR1 is GTSNPN, CDR2 SVGIG, per germline (reference sequence).